A selection of T cell receptor beta chains follows, all from one sample in a study of CD8+ T cells in alopecia areata. Measured with immunoSEQ multiplex PCR; TCRdb has only the in-frame clones, and not every one. The profile shows 95,000 to 150,000 clones, under 65% of them singletons. The input for sequencing was CD4+ T cells sorted from blood, taken at week 4, from a patient treated with tofacitinib. These TCRs come from a human donor with alopecia areata. Each CDR3 is given with its conserved first and last residue. A D gene is named only where the DNA matches it firmly. Where a row states a size, it is once, few, many or the class of an expanded clone; other rows omit it.

CDR3aa	CDR3nt	abundance	v_gene	d_gene	j_gene
CASSLNPSGVYNEQFF	TGTGCCAGCAGCTTAAATCCTAGCGGGGTGTACAATGAGCAGTTCTTC	NA	TRBV7-2	TRBD2	TRBJ2-1
CASSLGQGPYEQYF	TGTGCCAGCAGCTTAGGACAGGGACCCTACGAGCAGTACTTC	NA	TRBV13	NA	TRBJ2-7
CASSSGPEKLFF	TGTGCCAGCAGCTCCGGCCCTGAAAAACTGTTTTTT	NA	TRBV7-9	NA	TRBJ1-4
CSVGRDANTEAFF	TGCAGCGTTGGCAGGGACGCAAACACTGAAGCTTTCTTT	few	TRBV29-1	NA	TRBJ1-1
CASSSRVNTEAFF	TGTGCCAGCAGCTCTCGGGTTAACACTGAAGCTTTCTTT	NA	TRBV5-6	NA	TRBJ1-1
CAWRLSRSTQYF	TGTGCCTGGAGACTATCACGGTCGACCCAGTACTTC	NA	TRBV30	NA	TRBJ2-5
CASQGIETQYF	TGCGCCAGCCAGGGGATCGAGACCCAGTACTTC	NA	TRBV5-1	NA	TRBJ2-5
CASTQGIAGVYNEQFF	TGCGCCAGCACACAGGGAATAGCGGGGGTTTACAATGAGCAGTTCTTC	NA	TRBV5-1	TRBD2	TRBJ2-1
CASSLQGATYEQYF	TGTGCCAGCAGTTTACAGGGGGCAACCTACGAGCAGTACTTC	NA	TRBV27	TRBD1	TRBJ2-7
CASSAGVGYTF	TGTGCCAGCAGTGCAGGGGTTGGCTACACCTTC	NA	TRBV25-1	NA	TRBJ1-2
CASTDETYNEQFF	TGTGCCAGCACGGACGAGACCTACAATGAGCAGTTCTTC	NA	TRBV6-5	NA	TRBJ2-1
CASSLRNTEAFF	TGTGCCAGCAGCTTAAGGAACACTGAAGCTTTCTTT	few	TRBV11-1	NA	TRBJ1-1
CAWSVGGTYGYTF	TGTGCCTGGAGTGTTGGTGGGACGTATGGCTACACCTTC	NA	TRBV30	NA	TRBJ1-2
CATSRDSQGVAEAFF	TGTGCCACCAGCAGAGATTCGCAGGGAGTTGCTGAAGCTTTCTTT	NA	TRBV15	NA	TRBJ1-1
CASSGTSGKTDTQYF	TGCGCCAGCAGCGGGACTAGCGGGAAAACAGATACGCAGTATTTT	NA	TRBV5-1	TRBD2	TRBJ2-3
CASVLAGTYNEQFF	TGTGCCTCAGTTCTAGCGGGAACTTACAATGAGCAGTTCTTC	once	TRBV30	TRBD2	TRBJ2-1
CASGQPNQPQHF	TGCGCCAGCGGACAGCCAAATCAGCCCCAGCATTTT	once	TRBV23-1	NA	TRBJ1-5
CASSVGPTGELFF	TGTGCCAGCAGCGTAGGGCCCACCGGGGAGCTGTTTTTT	NA	TRBV9	NA	TRBJ2-2
CASRVDLAGVYEQFF	TGTGCCAGCAGGGTAGACCTAGCGGGAGTGTATGAGCAGTTCTTC	NA	TRBV7-2	TRBD2	TRBJ2-1
CASGTTGLETQYF	TGTGCCAGCGGAACGACAGGGTTGGAGACCCAGTACTTC	NA	TRBV28	TRBD1	TRBJ2-5
CASSLAAGANTGELFF	TGTGCCAGCAGCTTAGCGGCGGGAGCGAACACCGGGGAGCTGTTTTTT	NA	TRBV7-9	TRBD2	TRBJ2-2
CASSVAFGQGQETQYF	TGTGCCAGCAGCGTAGCGTTCGGGCAGGGCCAAGAGACCCAGTACTTC	NA	TRBV9	NA	TRBJ2-5
CAIRDWSSYNEQFF	TGTGCCATCAGGGACTGGTCCTCCTACAATGAGCAGTTCTTC	few	TRBV10-3	NA	TRBJ2-1